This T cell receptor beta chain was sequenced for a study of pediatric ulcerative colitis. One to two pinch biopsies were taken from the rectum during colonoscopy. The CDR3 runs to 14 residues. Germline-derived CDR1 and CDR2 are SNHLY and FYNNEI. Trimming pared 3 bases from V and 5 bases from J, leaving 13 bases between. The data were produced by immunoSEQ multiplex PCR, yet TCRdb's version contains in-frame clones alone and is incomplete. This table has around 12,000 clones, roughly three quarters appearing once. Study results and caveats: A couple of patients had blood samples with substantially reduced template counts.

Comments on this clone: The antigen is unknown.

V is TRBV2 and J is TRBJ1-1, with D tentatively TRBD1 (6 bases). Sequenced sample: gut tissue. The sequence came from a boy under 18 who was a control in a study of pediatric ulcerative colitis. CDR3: CASSDGQGWTEAFF. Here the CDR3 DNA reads TGTGCCAGCAGTGACGGCCAGGGGTGGACTGAAGCTTTCTTT. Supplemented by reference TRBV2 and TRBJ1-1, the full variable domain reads EPEVTQTPSHQVTQMGQEVILRCVPISNHLYFYWYRQILGQKVEFLVSFYNNEISEKSEIFDDQFSVERPDGSNFTLKIRSTKLEDSAMYFCASSDGQGWTEAFFGQGTRLTVV.